Listed below are T cell receptor beta chains from one sample, sequenced in a study of cytomegalovirus exposure and HLA in healthy donors. Sequencing used immunoSEQ multiplex PCR; TCRdb keeps in-frame clones, though not all of them. Of tens of thousands of clones in the sample, roughly 96% are singletons; the top ten hold approximately 2.5%. Specimen: PBMCs. Receptor source: a man aged 18 to 30 in good health and CMV-seronegative. The conserved cysteine and the conserved F or W are not part of the CDR3 here.

TRBV5-4	TRBJ2-2	ASSLARQGAAGELF
TRBV28	TRBJ1-4	ASRGNGQFATNEKLF
TRBV6-5	TRBJ2-5	ASNGEGLGETQY
TRBV6-5	TRBJ2-7	ASSYSAGRGYEQY
TRBV10-3	TRBJ1-2	ATQAQPYGYT
TRBV19	TRBJ1-1	AGEVNTEAF
TRBV10-3	TRBJ2-7	AISRTQGNYEQY
TRBV28	TRBJ1-1	ASSFGQGVLGVVRAEAF
TRBV19	TRBJ2-1	ASSIRGLALNNEQF
TRBV6-5	TRBJ1-6	ASSYSAQGWDSPLH
TRBV19	TRBJ2-7	ASSTLSPGVSEQY
TRBV9	TRBJ2-5	ASSVGFRDQETQY
TRBV14	TRBJ1-6	ASSFLGRGDNSPLH
TRBV2	TRBJ1-5	ASKGEVSNQPQH
TRBV21-1	TRBJ1-2	AGWTGGYT
TRBV6-1	TRBJ1-2	ASSAGVNYGYT
TRBV6-4	TRBJ2-2	ASNRLAGNTGELF
TRBV6-1	TRBJ2-7	ASSVEASGLYEQY
TRBV4-1	TRBJ2-6	ASSQVQLSGANVLT
TRBV4-2	TRBJ2-7	ASSQDPRGEQY
TRBV4-2	TRBJ2-7	ASSQRLSSPDRVYEQY
TRBV21-1	TRBJ1-5	ASSTPDSRTGQPQH
TRBV5-1	TRBJ1-2	ASILGRGRSLDYGYT
TRBV5-6	TRBJ1-2	ASSLARNFYT
TRBV9	TRBJ2-7	ASSEGLAVLPYEQY
TRBV4-1	TRBJ2-5	ASSQTGGAGETQY
TRBV9	TRBJ1-1	ASMRGPNTEAF
TRBV18	TRBJ2-1	ASSPRAGVEQF
TRBV4-2	TRBJ2-5	ASSLARTQGGDQY
TRBV9	TRBJ2-2	ASSVAGNTGELF
TRBV6-5	TRBJ1-6	ASSYKTANSPLH
TRBV6-5	TRBJ2-7	ASSYSRTTNYEQY
TRBV2	TRBJ1-5	ASSSYHSNQPQH
TRBV9	TRBJ2-7	ASSSGQSSYEQY
TRBV11-2	TRBJ2-1	ASSSRKRERSYNEQF
TRBV11-2	TRBJ2-7	ASSQGRTGGEQY
TRBV27	TRBJ2-1	ASSQLGLAGTNEQF
TRBV6-1	TRBJ2-7	ASSGTVPYEQY
TRBV12-5	TRBJ1-5	ASGLGEHQPQH
TRBV27	TRBJ2-7	ASSFWPSQGGYEQY
TRBV11-3	TRBJ2-7	ASSLGSGGQGYEQY
TRBV9	TRBJ2-3	ASSVYGTSVNTDTQY
TRBV5-8	TRBJ1-5	ASSNRQGLSQPQH
TRBV2	TRBJ2-7	ASSEQGARFRYEQY
TRBV18	TRBJ2-1	ASSPRASGRAEIYNEQF
TRBV29-1	TRBJ2-5	SVVPGYLRQETQY
TRBV5-5	TRBJ1-4	ASSRGADSTNEKLF
TRBV14	TRBJ2-5	ASRQGASETQY
TRBV28	TRBJ2-4	ASSPWDSIAKNIQY
TRBV21-1	TRBJ1-2	ASSKVPTQNYGYT